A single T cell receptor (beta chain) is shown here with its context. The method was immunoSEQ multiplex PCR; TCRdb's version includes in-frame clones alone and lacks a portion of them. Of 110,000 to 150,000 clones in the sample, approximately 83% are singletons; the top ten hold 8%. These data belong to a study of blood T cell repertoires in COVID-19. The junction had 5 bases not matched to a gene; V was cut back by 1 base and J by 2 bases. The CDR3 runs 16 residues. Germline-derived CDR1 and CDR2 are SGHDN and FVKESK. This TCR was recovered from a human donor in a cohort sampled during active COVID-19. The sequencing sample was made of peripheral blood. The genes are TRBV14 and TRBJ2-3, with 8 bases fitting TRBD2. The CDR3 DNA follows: TGTGCCAGCAGCCAAGTACGCGGGGGGAACACAGATACGCAGTATTTT. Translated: CASSQVRGGNTDTQYF.